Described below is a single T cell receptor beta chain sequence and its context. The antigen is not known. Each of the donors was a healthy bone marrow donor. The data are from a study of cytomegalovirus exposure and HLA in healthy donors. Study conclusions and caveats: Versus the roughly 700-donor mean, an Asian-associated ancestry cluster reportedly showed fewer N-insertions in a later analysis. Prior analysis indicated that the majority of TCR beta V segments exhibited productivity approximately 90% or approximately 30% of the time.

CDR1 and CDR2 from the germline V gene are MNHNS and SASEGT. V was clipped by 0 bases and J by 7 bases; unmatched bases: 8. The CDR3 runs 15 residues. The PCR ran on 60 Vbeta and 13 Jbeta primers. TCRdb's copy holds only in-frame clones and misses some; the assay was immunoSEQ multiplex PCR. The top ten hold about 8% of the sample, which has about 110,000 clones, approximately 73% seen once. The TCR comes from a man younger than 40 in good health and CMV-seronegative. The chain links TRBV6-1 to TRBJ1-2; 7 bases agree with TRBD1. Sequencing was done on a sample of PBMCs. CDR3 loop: CASSEALQGVGGYTF. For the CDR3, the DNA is TGTGCCAGCAGTGAAGCGCTTCAGGGGGTAGGTGGCTACACCTTC.